The 27 T cell receptor beta chains in this list originate from one sample, sequenced in a study of graft-versus-host responses after intestinal transplantation. Profiled with immunoSEQ multiplex PCR; TCRdb holds only in-frame clones, not every one. The data hold approximately 60,000 clones, with approximately 90% observed a single time. The source material was PBMCs, sampled 26 days after transplant. The receptors derive from a human patient who received an intestinal transplant, so some T cells may come from the graft donor.

This clone has only one observation. CDR3 nucleotides: TGCGCCAGCAGCCAAGGGGGACAGGGGTACTACGAGCAGTACTTC. Translated, it gives CASSQGGQGYYEQYF. The chain joins TRBV4-1 to TRBJ2-7; 10 nucleotides agree with TRBD1. J gave up 3 bases and V 1 base, and 3 bases lay outside the gene matches. This CDR3 is 15 amino acids long. Germline CDR1 is MGHRA and CDR2 is YSYEKL.

V gene TRBV5-6 combines with J gene TRBJ2-5; possible D gene TRBD2, 6 bases. The CDR3 consists of 13 residues. V was shortened by 4 bases and J by 9 bases, with 16 bases between the two germline ends. From germline, CDR1 is SGHDT and CDR2 YYEEEE. CDR3 residues: CASSPVVEGPQYF. CDR3 in DNA: TGTGCCAGCAGCCCCGTCGTGGAGGGACCCCAGTACTTC.

This clone has a single count. CDR3 DNA: TGTGCCAGCAGCTCCCGATTAAAACAGGGTTCGAACACCGGGGAGCTGTTTTTT. It codes for CASSSRLKQGSNTGELFF. The chain has TRBV7-9 and TRBJ2-2; TRBD1 is a possible D gene (6 bases). This CDR3 region has 18 residues. Germline lookup yields CDR1 SEHNR and CDR2 FQNEAQ (reference sequence). The V and J ends lost 4 bases and 0 bases respectively, with 18 bases between them.

The chain employs TRBV2 and TRBJ2-1, with 7 bases aligning to TRBD2. Losses at the gene ends were 6 bases for V and 9 bases for J; bases not matched to a gene: 11. The CDR3 contains 14 residues. The germline V gene encodes CDR1 SNHLY and CDR2 FYNNEI. The CDR3: CASSSGREGSEQFF. The CDR3 DNA sequence: TGTGCCAGCAGCTCGGGCAGGGAGGGTTCTGAGCAGTTCTTC.

This chain uses TRBV9 with TRBJ2-1; 11 positions match TRBD2. Losses at the gene ends were 4 bases for V and 4 bases for J; bases not matched to a gene: 4. The CDR3 length is 15 residues. Germline V lookup: CDR1 SGDLS, CDR2 YYNGEE. CDR3 region: CASSQGTSGYNEQFF. The CDR3 bases are TGTGCCAGCAGCCAGGGGACTAGCGGTTACAATGAGCAGTTCTTC.

The J gene is TRBJ2-7, the V gene TRBV2, with TRBD1 identical over 7 bases. The CDR3 is 13 amino acids. The J segment lost 3 bases and the V segment lost 7 bases, leaving 6 bases of the junction unmatched. CDR1 and CDR2 (germline): SNHLY, FYNNEI. In nucleotides, the CDR3 is TGTGCCAGCACCGGGACAGTTAGCTACGAGCAGTACGTC. Protein product: CASTGTVSYEQYV.

This chain connects TRBV9 to TRBJ2-3, with 15 bases fitting TRBD2. The germline V gene encodes CDR1 SGDLS and CDR2 YYNGEE. The CDR3 has 18 residues. Losses at the gene ends were 3 bases for V and 2 bases for J; bases not matched to a gene: 7. In DNA, the CDR3 is TGTGCCAGCAGCGCTACGGGACTAGCGGGGGGACACACAGATACGCAGTATTTT. It codes for CASSATGLAGGHTDTQYF. The full variable domain, completed using reference TRBV9 and TRBJ2-3, is DSGVTQTPKHLITATGQRVTLRCSPRSGDLSVYWYQQSLDQGLQFLIQYYNGEERAKGNILERFSAQQFPDLHSELNLSSLELGDSALYFCASSATGLAGGHTDTQYFGPGTRLTVL.

This sequence joins TRBV6-1 and TRBJ2-5, with 7 bases matching TRBD1. The CDR3 is 15 amino acids. Trimming removed 5 bases from V and 4 bases from J; junction bases left unmatched: 10. Germline V gives CDR1 MNHNS, CDR2 SASEGT. The CDR3 DNA reads as TGTGCCAGCAGTTTAGCAGGGGGTTCTGGAGAGACCCAGTACTTC. It encodes CASSLAGGSGETQYF.

The genes are TRBV5-6 and TRBJ1-2; D is perhaps TRBD1 (6 bases). V lost 4 bases and J 6 bases, leaving 19 bases between the germline ends. The germline V gene has CDR1 SGHDT and CDR2 YYEEEE. The CDR3 is 15 amino acids. CDR3 in amino acids: CASSLGTGPFDGYTF. For the CDR3, the DNA is TGTGCCAGCAGCCTCGGAACAGGGCCATTCGATGGCTACACCTTC.

This chain connects TRBV6-5 to TRBJ2-1; weak D call: TRBD2 (5 bases). V lost 0 bases to trimming and J lost 5 bases, with 11 bases between them. The CDR3 totals 15 residues. Germline CDR1 reads MNHEY; CDR2 reads SVGAGI. CDR3 sequence reads: CASSYSVRRHNEQFF. The CDR3 bases are TGTGCCAGCAGTTACTCCGTCAGGAGGCACAATGAGCAGTTCTTC.

The V and J genes are TRBV28 and TRBJ1-1, with 9 bases fitting TRBD1. Losses at the gene ends were 7 bases for V and 4 bases for J; bases not matched to a gene: 7. The CDR3 runs to 14 residues. From germline, CDR1 is MDHEN and CDR2 SYDVKM. CDR3 loop: CASTLGQGSTEAFF. The DNA for the CDR3 is TGTGCCAGCACCCTGGGACAGGGTAGCACTGAAGCTTTCTTT.

J is TRBJ2-2 and V is TRBV27; 10 nucleotides match TRBD1. CDR3 size: 16 residues. Trimming took 5 bases from V and 8 from J; bases not matched to a gene: 11. In germline, CDR1 is MNHEY, CDR2 SMNVEV (reference sequence). CDR3 coding DNA: TGTGCCAGCAGTGCCTACGACAGGGGGCTACGTGGGGAGCTGTTTTTT. Protein sequence: CASSAYDRGLRGELFF.

The genes are TRBV30 and TRBJ1-5, with 7 nucleotides matching TRBD1. Germline CDR1 GTSNPN, CDR2 SVGIG (reference sequence). The CDR3 is 13 amino acids. V gave up 1 base and J gave up 7 bases; unmatched junction bases: 4. The CDR3 loop reads CAWSGTGAQPQHF. CDR3 nucleotide sequence: TGTGCCTGGAGTGGAACAGGGGCCCAGCCCCAGCATTTT.

This clone was counted only a few times. The chain couples TRBV19 to TRBJ1-5; 7 nucleotides match TRBD1. CDR1 and CDR2 from the germline V gene are LNHDA and SQIVND (reference sequence). The CDR3 loop spans 14 amino acids. V trimming: 9 bases; J trimming: 0 bases; junction bases outside the gene matches: 5. The DNA for the CDR3 is TGTGCCAGCGGGACAGTTAATAGCAATCAGCCCCAGCATTTT. Encoded protein: CASGTVNSNQPQHF.

V gene TRBV29-1 combines with J gene TRBJ2-1, with TRBD2 matching 10 bases. The CDR3 loop spans 14 amino acids. Germline trimming cut 6 bases from V and 4 bases from J; bases unmatched to any gene: 6. Looked up from germline, CDR1 is SQVTM and CDR2 is ANQGSEA. CDR3 DNA sequence: TGCAGCGTCGCACTAGCGGGAACTTACAATGAGCAGTTCTTC. Translating it yields CSVALAGTYNEQFF.

V gene TRBV29-1 combines with J gene TRBJ1-2, with D perhaps matching TRBD1 (5 bases). V was clipped by 4 bases and J by 7 bases, with 13 bases between them. The CDR3 spans 12 residues. The germline V gene has CDR1 SQVTM and CDR2 ANQGSEA. The CDR3 bases are TGCAGCGTTGGGGGCACGATGGCTGGCTACACCTTC. It encodes CSVGGTMAGYTF.

This clone was seen just once. The chain joins TRBV6-5 to TRBJ1-5, with TRBD1 identical over 9 bases. Germline assignment: CDR1 MNHEY and CDR2 SVGAGI. V dropped 2 bases and J dropped 6; count of bases not matched to a gene: 5. This CDR3 has 15 amino acids. CDR3 amino acids: CASSYGTGLGQPQHF. The CDR3 bases are TGTGCCAGCAGTTACGGGACAGGGTTGGGTCAGCCCCAGCATTTT.

V is TRBV28 and J is TRBJ2-3, with a tentative D call TRBD1 (6 bases). The CDR3 runs 14 residues. The ends were cut back, 5 bases at V and 11 bases at J, with 20 bases in the middle. Germline CDR1 reads MDHEN; CDR2 reads SYDVKM. CDR3 amino acids: CASSPRTESRLQYF. CDR3 sequence (DNA): TGTGCCAGCAGTCCCCGGACAGAAAGCAGGTTGCAGTATTTT.

The genes are TRBV7-3 and TRBJ2-3, with D possibly matching TRBD2 (6 bases). The CDR3 is 11 amino acids. Germline V lookup: CDR1 SGHTA, CDR2 FQGTGA. V shed 5 bases and J shed 6 bases, with 6 bases lying between them. CDR3 sequence reads: CASSGGDTQYF. The CDR3 DNA is TGTGCCAGCAGCGGGGGGGATACGCAGTATTTT. The full variable domain, its missing parts supplied by reference TRBV7-3 and TRBJ2-3, is GAGVSQTPSNKVTEKGKYVELRCDPISGHTALYWYRQSLGQGPEFLIYFQGTGAADDSGLPNDRFFAVRPEGSVSTLKIQRTERGDSAVYLCASSGGDTQYFGPGTRLTVL.

The chain uses TRBV5-1 and TRBJ2-5; TRBD2 matches at 8 bases. Germline trimming cut 5 bases from V and 2 bases from J; bases unmatched to any gene: 5. The CDR3 runs to 14 residues. Germline V gene lookup returns CDR1 SGHRS and CDR2 YFSETQ. CDR3 amino acids: CASRDGTSQETQYF. The CDR3 nucleotides read TGCGCCAGCAGAGATGGGACTAGTCAAGAGACCCAGTACTTC.

This clone was counted once. V is TRBV27 and J is TRBJ2-7, with D possibly TRBD2 on 6 matching bases. V was trimmed by 6 bases and J by 6 bases, leaving 9 bases between them. The V gene's germline CDR1 is MNHEY and CDR2 SMNVEV (reference sequence). The CDR3 loop spans 11 amino acids. This chain's CDR3 is CASRFGGEQYF. CDR3 bases: TGTGCCAGCAGATTCGGGGGCGAGCAGTACTTC.

J is TRBJ1-4 and V is TRBV5-4; 8 positions match TRBD1. The CDR3 has 17 residues. Germline lookup yields CDR1 SGHNT and CDR2 YYREEE (reference sequence). CDR3 DNA: TGTGCTCAGCGGGCGGACAGGGATCCGTCAACTAATGAAAAACTGTTTTTT. It is translated as CAQRADRDPSTNEKLFF.

The chain employs TRBV5-1 and TRBJ2-1; D is undetermined. The CDR3 covers 11 residues. Trimming shortened V by 4 bases and J by 8 bases, and 7 bases separated the two germline ends. Germline loops: CDR1 SGHRS, CDR2 YFSETQ. This CDR3 reads CASSRADEQFF. In DNA form, the CDR3 reads TGCGCCAGCAGCCGCGCGGATGAGCAGTTCTTC.

DNA for the CDR3: TGTGCCAGCAGTGGCGGGTCCCCCACAGATACGCAGTATTTT. Residues: CASSGGSPTDTQYF. The V gene is TRBV6-1, the J gene TRBJ2-3; tentative D call: TRBD2 (5 bases). The CDR3 runs 14 residues. V shed 4 bases and J shed 2 bases, with 10 bases lying between them. Germline lookup yields CDR1 MNHNS and CDR2 SASEGT.

The chain joins TRBV5-4 to TRBJ2-3, with 10 bases aligning to TRBD2. This CDR3 has 18 amino acids. V lost 3 bases to trimming and J lost 1 base; unmatched junction nucleotides: 11. CDR1 is SGHNT, CDR2 YYREEE, per germline (reference sequence). The CDR3 spells CASSSSLAGVGRTDTQYF. The CDR3 DNA reads as TGTGCCAGCAGCTCCTCCCTAGCGGGAGTCGGTCGCACAGATACGCAGTATTTT.

This chain uses TRBV6-5 with TRBJ2-1; D is unclear. Germline values: CDR1 MNHEY, CDR2 SVGAGI. The ends were cut back, 0 bases at V and 0 bases at J, with 6 bases in the middle. The CDR3 is 15 residues long. The CDR3 region has the DNA TGTGCCAGCAGTTACTCTGAGAGCTCCTACAATGAGCAGTTCTTC. It is translated as CASSYSESSYNEQFF.

This chain connects TRBV4-1 to TRBJ1-4, with 7 bases fitting TRBD1. CDR1 and CDR2 (germline): MGHRA, YSYEKL. This CDR3 is built from 15 residues. V trimming: 1 base; J trimming: 8 bases; junction bases outside the gene matches: 7. The CDR3 protein is CASSQVPGGEEKLFF. The DNA for the CDR3 is TGCGCCAGCAGCCAAGTGCCAGGGGGAGAGGAAAAACTGTTTTTT.